This T cell receptor (beta chain) was observed in a study of blood T cell repertoires in COVID-19. Across the whole study: Both acute and convalescent COVID-19 samples were obtained from the United States, Italy and Spain. PBMCs, B-cell-depleted T cells, or T cells were the source of the cDNA or gDNA that made up the material.

The CDR3 contains 16 residues. In germline, CDR1 is SGDLS, CDR2 YYNGEE. V was clipped by 0 bases and J by 6 bases; unmatched bases: 5. Study processing details: Nucleated cell number was recorded as an estimate derived from reference gene primer amplification. Produced via immunoSEQ multiplex PCR; TCRdb's table is partial and in-frame only. V and J calls and clone size follow that table, whereas D and trimming were derived from the DNA. This sample has under 50,000 clones, with about three quarters found just once. This TCR was sampled from a human donor with active or convalescent COVID-19. The donor label of this sample is uncertain. The chain has TRBV9 and TRBJ2-7, with TRBD2 matching 14 bases. Sequencing was carried out using peripheral blood. The CDR3 is CASSVDGTSGRFEQYF. DNA of the CDR3: TGTGCCAGCAGCGTAGATGGGACTAGCGGGAGATTCGAGCAGTACTTC.